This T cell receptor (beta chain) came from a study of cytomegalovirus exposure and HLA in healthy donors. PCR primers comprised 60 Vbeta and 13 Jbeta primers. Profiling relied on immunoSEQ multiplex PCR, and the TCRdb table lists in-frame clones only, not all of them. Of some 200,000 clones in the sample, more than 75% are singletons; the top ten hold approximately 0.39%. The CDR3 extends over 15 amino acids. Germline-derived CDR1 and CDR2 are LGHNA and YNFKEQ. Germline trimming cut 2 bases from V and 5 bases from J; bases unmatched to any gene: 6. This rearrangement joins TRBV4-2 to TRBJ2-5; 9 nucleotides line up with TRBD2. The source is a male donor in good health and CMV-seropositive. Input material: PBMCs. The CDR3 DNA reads TGTGCCAGCAGCCAATATAGCGGGGGAAGCGAGACCCAGTACTTC. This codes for CASSQYSGGSETQYF.